A selection of T cell receptor beta chains follows, all from one sample in a study of blood T cell repertoires in COVID-19. Profiling relied on immunoSEQ multiplex PCR, and the TCRdb table lists in-frame clones only, not all of them. Of roughly 440,000 clones in the sample, 88% were seen once. The sequencing input was peripheral blood. The receptors were sampled from a woman aged 50 to 60 with COVID-19, enrolled during active disease. Both conserved end residues are part of each CDR3. The order of the fields is CDR3 length, D gene, V gene, clone size, J gene, CDR3 DNA, CDR3 protein. The D gene is left open where the match is weak. Size is omitted from some rows. Given values are once, few, many or a class for expanded clones.

16	-	TRBV28	-	TRBJ2-7	TGTGCCAGCAGTTTAGGAGGGATGGAGGGGAGTGACGAGCAGTACTTC	CASSLGGMEGSDEQYF
15	TRBD1	TRBV7-2	-	TRBJ1-5	TGTGCCAGCAGCTTTGTCAGGGGGCTGGATCAGCCCCAGCATTTT	CASSFVRGLDQPQHF
15	TRBD2	TRBV6-5	-	TRBJ2-5	TGTGCCACCTTAAACAGCGGGGGCCTTCAAGAGACCCAGTACTTC	CATLNSGGLQETQYF
15	TRBD2	TRBV19	-	TRBJ2-7	TGTGCCAGTAGAACTTCAGCTAGCGGGGGTAACGAGCAGTACTTC	CASRTSASGGNEQYF
15	TRBD2	TRBV24-1	-	TRBJ2-3	TGTGCCACCAGTGATCTCGGGAGGGTCGGTGCTACGCAGTATTTT	CATSDLGRVGATQYF
16	-	TRBV15	-	TRBJ2-2	TGTGCCACCAGCAGAGACAGGGGCCCGAACACCGGGGAGCTGTTTTTT	CATSRDRGPNTGELFF
14	-	TRBV27	-	TRBJ1-6	TGTGCCAGCAGTTTAGAGGGATTCTATGGAGCCCTCCACTTT	CASSLEGFYGALHF
13	-	TRBV12-3/TRBV12-4	once	TRBJ1-5	TGTGCCAGCAGTTTGCAGGCCAGGCAGCCCCAGCATTTT	CASSLQARQPQHF
15	TRBD1	TRBV30	-	TRBJ1-2	TGTGCCTGGAGTGCCGGACAGGGTGGTATGCTTGGCTACACCTTC	CAWSAGQGGMLGYTF
12	-	TRBV30	-	TRBJ1-6	TGTGCCTGGGGTGGAGATTTTTCACCCCTCCACTTT	CAWGGDFSPLHF
15	-	TRBV11-2	-	TRBJ2-4	TGTGCCAGCAGCTTGCTGATGGGGCCTTGGAACATTCAGTACTTC	CASSLLMGPWNIQYF
16	-	TRBV19	-	TRBJ1-5	TGTGCCAGTAGTAAACCGTACCCCGCAGGCAATCAGCCCCAGCATTTT	CASSKPYPAGNQPQHF
16	-	TRBV20-1	once	TRBJ1-1	TGCAGTGCTAGTACAGGGACGAGTTCCTTGGACACTGAAGCTTTCTTT	CSASTGTSSLDTEAFF